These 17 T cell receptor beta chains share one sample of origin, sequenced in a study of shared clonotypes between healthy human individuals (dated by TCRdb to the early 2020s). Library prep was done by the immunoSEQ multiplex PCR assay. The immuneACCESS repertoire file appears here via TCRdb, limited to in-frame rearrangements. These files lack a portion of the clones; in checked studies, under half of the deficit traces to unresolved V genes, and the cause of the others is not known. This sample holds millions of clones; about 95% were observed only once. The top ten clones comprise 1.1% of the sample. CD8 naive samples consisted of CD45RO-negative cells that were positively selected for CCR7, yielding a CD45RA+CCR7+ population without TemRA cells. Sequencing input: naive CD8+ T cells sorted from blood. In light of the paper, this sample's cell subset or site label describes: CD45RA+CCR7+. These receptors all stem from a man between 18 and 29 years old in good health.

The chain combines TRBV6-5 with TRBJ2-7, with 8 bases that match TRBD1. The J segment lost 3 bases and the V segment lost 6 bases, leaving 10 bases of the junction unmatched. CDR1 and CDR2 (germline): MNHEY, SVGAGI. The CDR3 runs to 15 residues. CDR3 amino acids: CASSKPRTGNYEQYF. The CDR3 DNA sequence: TGTGCCAGCAGCAAACCCCGGACAGGGAACTACGAGCAGTACTTC.

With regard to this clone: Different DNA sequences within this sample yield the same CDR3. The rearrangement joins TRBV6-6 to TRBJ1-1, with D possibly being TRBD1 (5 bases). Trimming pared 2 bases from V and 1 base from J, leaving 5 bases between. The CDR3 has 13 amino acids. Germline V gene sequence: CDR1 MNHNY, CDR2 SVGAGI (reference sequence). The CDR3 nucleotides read TGTGCCAGCAGTTACGGGACGAACACTGAAGCTTTCTTT. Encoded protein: CASSYGTNTEAFF.

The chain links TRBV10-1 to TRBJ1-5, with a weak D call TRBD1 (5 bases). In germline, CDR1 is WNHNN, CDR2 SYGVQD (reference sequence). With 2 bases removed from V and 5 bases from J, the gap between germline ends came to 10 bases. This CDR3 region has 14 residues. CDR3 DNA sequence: TGCGCCAGCAGTGAGGACAGAACGGATCAGCCCCAGCATTTT. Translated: CASSEDRTDQPQHF.

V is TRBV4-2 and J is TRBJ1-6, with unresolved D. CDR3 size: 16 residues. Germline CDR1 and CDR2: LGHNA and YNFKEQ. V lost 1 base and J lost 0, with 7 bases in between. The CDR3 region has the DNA TGTGCCAGCAGCCAAGTGGAAAGCTCCTATAATTCACCCCTCCACTTT. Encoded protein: CASSQVESSYNSPLHF.

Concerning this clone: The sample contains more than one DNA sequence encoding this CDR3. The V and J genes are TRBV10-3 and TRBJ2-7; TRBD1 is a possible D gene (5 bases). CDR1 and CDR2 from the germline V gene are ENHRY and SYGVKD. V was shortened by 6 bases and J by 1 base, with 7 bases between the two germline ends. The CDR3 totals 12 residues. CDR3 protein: CAISRDSYEQYF. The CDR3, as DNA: TGTGCCATCAGCAGGGATTCCTACGAGCAGTACTTC.

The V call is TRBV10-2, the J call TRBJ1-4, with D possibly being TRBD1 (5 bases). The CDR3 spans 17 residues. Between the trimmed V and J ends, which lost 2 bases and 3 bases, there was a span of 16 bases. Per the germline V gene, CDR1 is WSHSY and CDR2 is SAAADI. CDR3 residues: CASSEGWPGGANEKLFF. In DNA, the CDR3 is TGCGCCAGCAGTGAGGGGTGGCCGGGAGGGGCTAATGAAAAACTGTTTTTT.

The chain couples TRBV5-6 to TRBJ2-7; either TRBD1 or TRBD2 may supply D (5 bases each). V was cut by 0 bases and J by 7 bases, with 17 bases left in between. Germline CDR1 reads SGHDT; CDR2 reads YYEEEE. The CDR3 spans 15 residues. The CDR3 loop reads CASSLGGTLVWEQYF. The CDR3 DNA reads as TGTGCCAGCAGCTTGGGGGGGACCTTGGTATGGGAGCAGTACTTC.

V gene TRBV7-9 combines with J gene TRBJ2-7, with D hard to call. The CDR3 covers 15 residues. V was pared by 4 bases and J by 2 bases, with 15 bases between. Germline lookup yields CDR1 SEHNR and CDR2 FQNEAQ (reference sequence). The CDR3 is CASSSLGVSPYEQYF. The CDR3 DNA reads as TGTGCCAGCAGCTCCCTCGGAGTGTCGCCCTACGAGCAGTACTTC. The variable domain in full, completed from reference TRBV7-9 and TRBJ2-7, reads DTGVSQNPRHKITKRGQNVTFRCDPISEHNRLYWYRQTLGQGPEFLTYFQNEAQLEKSRLLSDRFSAERPKGSFSTLEIQRTEQGDSAMYLCASSSLGVSPYEQYFGPGTRLTVT.

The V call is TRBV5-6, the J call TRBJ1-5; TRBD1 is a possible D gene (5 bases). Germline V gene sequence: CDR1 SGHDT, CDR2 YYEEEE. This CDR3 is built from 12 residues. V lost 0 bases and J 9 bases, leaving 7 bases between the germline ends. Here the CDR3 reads CASSLGGGPQHF. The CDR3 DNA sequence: TGTGCCAGCAGCTTGGGCGGGGGGCCCCAGCATTTT.

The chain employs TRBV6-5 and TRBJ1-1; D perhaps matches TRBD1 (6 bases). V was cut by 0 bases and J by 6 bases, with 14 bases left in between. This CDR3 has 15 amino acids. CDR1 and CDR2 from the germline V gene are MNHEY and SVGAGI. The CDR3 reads CASSYSLDGGPEAFF. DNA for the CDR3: TGTGCCAGCAGTTACTCGTTGGATGGGGGGCCTGAAGCTTTCTTT.

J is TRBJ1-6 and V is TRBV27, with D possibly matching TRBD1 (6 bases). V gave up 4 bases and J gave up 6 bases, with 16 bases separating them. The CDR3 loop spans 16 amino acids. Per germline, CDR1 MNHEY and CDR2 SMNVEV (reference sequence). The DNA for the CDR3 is TGTGCCAGCAGTTCTCTGGGGGCGAGTCCTAATTCACCCCTCCACTTT. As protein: CASSSLGASPNSPLHF.

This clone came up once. Here the CDR3 reads CASSPGQALYEQYF. CDR3 nucleotides: TGTGCCAGCAGCCCCGGACAGGCCCTCTACGAGCAGTACTTC. The rearrangement links TRBV5-6 to TRBJ2-7; 7 nucleotides match TRBD1. This CDR3 has 14 residues. Germline V gives CDR1 SGHDT, CDR2 YYEEEE. With 4 bases clipped from V and 3 bases from J, the junction kept 7 bases outside the gene matches.

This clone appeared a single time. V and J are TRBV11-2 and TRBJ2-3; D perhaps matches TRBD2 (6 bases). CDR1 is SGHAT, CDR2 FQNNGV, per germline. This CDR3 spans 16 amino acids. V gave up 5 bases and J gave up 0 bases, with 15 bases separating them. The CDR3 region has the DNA TGTGCCAGCAGCGTCGGGACTGTCCTCAGCACAGATACGCAGTATTTT. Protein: CASSVGTVLSTDTQYF.

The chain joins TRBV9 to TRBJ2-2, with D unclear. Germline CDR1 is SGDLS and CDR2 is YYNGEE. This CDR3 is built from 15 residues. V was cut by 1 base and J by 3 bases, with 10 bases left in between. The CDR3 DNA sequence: TGTGCCAGCAGCGTAAATTCACCCCACACCGGGGAGCTGTTTTTT. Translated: CASSVNSPHTGELFF. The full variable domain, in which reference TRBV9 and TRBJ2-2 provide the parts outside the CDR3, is DSGVTQTPKHLITATGQRVTLRCSPRSGDLSVYWYQQSLDQGLQFLIQYYNGEERAKGNILERFSAQQFPDLHSELNLSSLELGDSALYFCASSVNSPHTGELFFGEGSRLTVL.

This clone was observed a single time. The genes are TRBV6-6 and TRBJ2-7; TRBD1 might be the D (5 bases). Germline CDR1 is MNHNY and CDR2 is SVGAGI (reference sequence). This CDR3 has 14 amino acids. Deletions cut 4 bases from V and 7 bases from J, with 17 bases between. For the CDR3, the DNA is TGTGCCAGCAGTTCTCCCGCGGACAAGGGGGAGCAGTACTTC. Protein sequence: CASSSPADKGEQYF.

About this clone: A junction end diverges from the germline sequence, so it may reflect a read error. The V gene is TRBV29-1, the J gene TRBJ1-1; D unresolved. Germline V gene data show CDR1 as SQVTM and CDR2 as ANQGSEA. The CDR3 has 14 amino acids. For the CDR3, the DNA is TGCAGCGTTGGGGTCCAGTCCATGAACACTGAAGCTTCCTTT. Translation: CSVGVQSMNTEASF.

CDR3 coding DNA: TGTGCCAGCAGTTCGCCAGGGCGATCCTACGAGCAGTACTTC. Protein: CASSSPGRSYEQYF. The chain has TRBV28 and TRBJ2-7, with D possibly being TRBD1 (5 bases). The CDR3 is 14 residues long. V was shortened by 4 bases and J by 1 base, with 11 bases between the two germline ends. Germline V gene data show CDR1 as MDHEN and CDR2 as SYDVKM.